A single sample is the source of the 22 T cell receptor beta chains below, sequenced in a study of T cell responses to AZD1222 COVID-19 vaccine. Libraries were prepared by immunoSEQ multiplex PCR; TCRdb keeps only in-frame clonotypes and omits some of them. Among 110,000 to 150,000 clones listed, over 90% were seen once. The sample in question was peripheral blood, obtained on day 0 of AZD1222 vaccination. The source of these receptors is an adult in good health.

This chain joins TRBV4-1 and TRBJ2-7; no clear D gene. V lost 4 bases to trimming and J lost 2 bases, with 15 bases between them. Per germline, CDR1 MGHRA and CDR2 YSYEKL. There are 15 residues in the CDR3. The CDR3 sequence: CASSPISGPTYEQYF. CDR3 DNA sequence: TGCGCCAGCAGCCCGATATCGGGCCCCACCTACGAGCAGTACTTC.

In its sample, this clone was seen once. The CDR3 region is CATSDPDRGLGGELFF. CDR3 in DNA: TGTGCCACCAGTGATCCGGACAGGGGGCTCGGCGGGGAGCTGTTTTTT. This rearrangement joins TRBV24-1 to TRBJ2-2; the match to TRBD1 covers 11 bases. CDR3 length: 16 amino acids. V was pared by 3 bases and J by 7 bases, with 6 bases of the junction left unmatched. Germline CDR1 reads KGHDR; CDR2 reads SFDVKD.

The chain joins TRBV19 to TRBJ2-1; 11 bases are a match to TRBD2. The CDR3 sequence is 18 residues long. Germline V gives CDR1 LNHDA, CDR2 SQIVND (reference sequence). The V gene end was trimmed by 3 bases and the J gene end by 7 bases; junction bases not matched to a gene: 14. The CDR3 DNA reads TGTGCCAGTAGTATCCCAGGTTTAGCGGGAGGGCCTCGTAATGAGCAGTTCTTC. It yields the protein CASSIPGLAGGPRNEQFF.

This chain joins TRBV3-1 (or the pseudogene TRBV3-2) and TRBJ1-2; TRBD1 is a possible D gene (5 bases). The V gene's germline CDR1 is LGHDT and CDR2 YNNKEL (reference sequence). Trimming pared 0 bases from V and 7 bases from J, leaving 12 bases between. The length of the CDR3 is 14 residues. The CDR3 spells CASSQDKGAGGYTF. DNA for the CDR3: TGTGCCAGCAGCCAAGATAAAGGGGCGGGTGGCTACACCTTC.

The V and J genes are TRBV5-5 and TRBJ2-7; weak D call: TRBD2 (5 bases). The CDR3 has 13 amino acids. Per the germline V gene, CDR1 is SGHKS and CDR2 is YYEKEE (reference sequence). Trimming stripped 8 bases from V and 2 bases from J, with 14 bases between. The CDR3 loop reads CASEKSEAYEQYF. CDR3 nucleotides: TGTGCCAGTGAAAAGTCGGAGGCCTACGAGCAGTACTTC.

The chain uses TRBV6-2 or TRBV6-3 and TRBJ2-7, with 7 bases fitting TRBD1. V trimming: 5 bases; J trimming: 6 bases; junction bases outside the gene matches: 10. Germline loops: CDR1 MNHEY, CDR2 SVGEGT. CDR3 size: 14 residues. CDR3 region: CASSGRDSEPEQYF. CDR3 DNA sequence: TGTGCCAGCAGTGGCCGGGACAGTGAACCCGAGCAGTACTTC.

This clone came up once. The gene calls are TRBV6-1 and TRBJ2-7; D gene unclear. CDR1 is MNHNS and CDR2 is SASEGT in the germline V gene. V shed 2 bases and J shed 0 bases, with 8 bases lying between them. CDR3 length equals 14 residues. DNA of the CDR3: TGTGCCAGCAGTGAAAAGGTCCACTCCTACGAGCAGTACTTC. Its protein product is CASSEKVHSYEQYF.

This chain connects TRBV9 to TRBJ2-2; no definite D call. This CDR3 is 15 amino acids long. Trimming pared 0 bases from V and 4 bases from J, leaving 10 bases between. CDR1 and CDR2 from the germline V gene are SGDLS and YYNGEE. The CDR3 protein is CASSVADRLTGELFF. CDR3 nucleotide sequence: TGTGCCAGCAGCGTAGCTGACCGTCTCACCGGGGAGCTGTTTTTT.

The J gene is TRBJ1-2, the V gene TRBV5-4; 8 bases align to TRBD1. After removal of 2 bases from V and 6 bases from J, the junction contained 6 bases not matched to a gene. This CDR3 region has 14 residues. Per germline, CDR1 SGHNT and CDR2 YYREEE (reference sequence). The CDR3 region has the DNA TGTGCCAGCAGCTTCTCAGGGGGCGCCGATGGCTACACCTTC. Translating it yields CASSFSGGADGYTF.

V and J are TRBV28 and TRBJ1-1, with TRBD1 as a possible D gene (5 bases). Germline-derived CDR1 and CDR2 are MDHEN and SYDVKM. The CDR3 length is 13 residues. V was pared by 3 bases and J by 6 bases, with 11 bases between. The CDR3 DNA follows: TGTGCCAGCAGTTTGGGGCTGGGCCCTGAAGCTTTCTTT. This encodes CASSLGLGPEAFF.

The chain has TRBV30 and TRBJ1-1; 7 bases line up with TRBD1. J was trimmed by 0 bases and V by 2 bases; bases with no gene match: 3. This CDR3 region has 14 residues. Looked up from germline, CDR1 is GTSNPN and CDR2 is SVGIG (reference sequence). The CDR3 protein is CAWSPGQVNTEAFF. The CDR3 bases are TGTGCCTGGAGTCCCGGACAGGTGAACACTGAAGCTTTCTTT.

This clone was detected only once. The chain uses TRBV3-1 (or the pseudogene TRBV3-2) and TRBJ2-7; D is ambiguous. Germline V lookup: CDR1 LGHDT, CDR2 YNNKEL (reference sequence). With 0 bases removed from V and 0 bases from J, the gap between germline ends came to 6 bases. This CDR3 is built from 14 residues. The CDR3 reads CASSQDHTSYEQYF. The CDR3 region has the DNA TGTGCCAGCAGCCAAGATCACACCTCCTACGAGCAGTACTTC.

This clone was counted once. The rearrangement links TRBV12-3 or TRBV12-4 to TRBJ1-1; no reliable D call. V was clipped by 7 bases and J by 1 base, with 7 bases between them. CDR3 size: 12 residues. The DNA of the CDR3 is TGTGCCAGCATCCGGTGGAACACTGAAGCTTTCTTT. It is translated as CASIRWNTEAFF.

The V call is TRBV3-1 (or the pseudogene TRBV3-2), the J call TRBJ1-2; D gene ambiguous. The CDR3 runs 12 residues. The germline V and J ends were trimmed by 2 bases and 7 bases, with 8 bases remaining between them. Germline V CDR1 and CDR2: LGHDT, YNNKEL (reference sequence). CDR3 sequence: CASSQRGSGYTF. CDR3 sequence (DNA): TGTGCCAGCAGCCAACGAGGGTCTGGCTACACCTTC.

The chain has TRBV5-6 and TRBJ2-1; D is undetermined. Deletions cut 2 bases from V and 6 bases from J, with 12 bases between. The CDR3 is made up of 14 amino acids. Germline V lookup: CDR1 SGHDT, CDR2 YYEEEE. The CDR3 sequence is CASSFGSVINEQFF. The CDR3 DNA reads as TGTGCCAGCAGCTTTGGGTCCGTCATCAATGAGCAGTTCTTC.

CDR3 coding DNA: TGCAGCGTGCTGGGACTTTCCTACGAGCAGTACTTC. Residues: CSVLGLSYEQYF. The chain couples TRBV29-1 to TRBJ2-7, with D perhaps TRBD2 (6 bases). Germline CDR1 reads SQVTM; CDR2 reads ANQGSEA. This CDR3 comprises 12 residues. Trimming left V 6 bases short and J 1 base short, with 10 bases between.

The chain couples TRBV29-1 to TRBJ1-1; TRBD1 aligns across 7 bases. The V gene's germline CDR1 is SQVTM and CDR2 ANQGSEA. There are 14 residues in the CDR3. The V gene end was trimmed by 4 bases and the J gene end by 2 bases; junction bases not matched to a gene: 7. Here the CDR3 reads CSVAPGTANTEAFF. The CDR3 coding sequence is TGCAGCGTTGCGCCCGGGACAGCCAACACTGAAGCTTTCTTT.

Only one count was recorded for this clone. Germline is not matched at one junction end, which may reflect a read error. The V and J genes are TRBV7-9 and TRBJ1-5; D possibly corresponds to TRBD1 (6 bases). From germline, CDR1 is SEHNR and CDR2 FQNEAQ (reference sequence). CDR3 length equals 14 residues. CDR3 sequence (DNA): TGTGCCAGCAGCTTTACAGGGAGCAGTCAGCCCCAGCATTTT. Encoded protein: CASSFTGSSQPQHF.

The V call is TRBV5-1, the J call TRBJ1-2; D remains unclear. V shed 5 bases and J shed 5 bases, with 16 bases lying between them. The CDR3 consists of 14 residues. The V gene's germline CDR1 is SGHRS and CDR2 YFSETQ. The CDR3 protein is CASREISDGYGYTF. The CDR3 nucleotides are TGCGCCAGCAGGGAAATTTCGGACGGTTATGGCTACACCTTC.

This clone turned up a few times. The CDR3 DNA reads as TGTGCCAGCAGTGTTTCAGCGGGAGAGGGAGAGACCCAGTACTTC. This translates into CASSVSAGEGETQYF. The chain couples TRBV6-4 to TRBJ2-5, with 8 bases fitting TRBD2. The J segment lost 4 bases and the V segment lost 4 bases, leaving 8 bases of the junction unmatched. Germline V gene data show CDR1 as MRHNA and CDR2 as SNTAGT. CDR3 length equals 15 residues.

The chain employs TRBV5-1 and TRBJ1-2; D is ambiguous. The CDR3 spans 13 residues. CDR1 SGHRS and CDR2 YFSETQ come from the germline V gene. With 1 base removed from V and 4 bases from J, the gap between germline ends came to 8 bases. For the CDR3, the DNA is TGCGCCAGCAGCTTGAACGGCCTCTATGGCTACACCTTC. It specifies CASSLNGLYGYTF.

The chain recombines TRBV4-1 with TRBJ1-2; TRBD1 agrees at 8 bases. Germline-derived CDR1 and CDR2 are MGHRA and YSYEKL. Trimming at V came to 2 bases and at J to 8 bases, leaving 7 bases not matched to a gene. This CDR3 region has 14 residues. The CDR3 coding sequence is TGCGCCAGCAGCCAACCTCAGGGGGCGCGGGGCTACACCTTC. Its protein is CASSQPQGARGYTF.